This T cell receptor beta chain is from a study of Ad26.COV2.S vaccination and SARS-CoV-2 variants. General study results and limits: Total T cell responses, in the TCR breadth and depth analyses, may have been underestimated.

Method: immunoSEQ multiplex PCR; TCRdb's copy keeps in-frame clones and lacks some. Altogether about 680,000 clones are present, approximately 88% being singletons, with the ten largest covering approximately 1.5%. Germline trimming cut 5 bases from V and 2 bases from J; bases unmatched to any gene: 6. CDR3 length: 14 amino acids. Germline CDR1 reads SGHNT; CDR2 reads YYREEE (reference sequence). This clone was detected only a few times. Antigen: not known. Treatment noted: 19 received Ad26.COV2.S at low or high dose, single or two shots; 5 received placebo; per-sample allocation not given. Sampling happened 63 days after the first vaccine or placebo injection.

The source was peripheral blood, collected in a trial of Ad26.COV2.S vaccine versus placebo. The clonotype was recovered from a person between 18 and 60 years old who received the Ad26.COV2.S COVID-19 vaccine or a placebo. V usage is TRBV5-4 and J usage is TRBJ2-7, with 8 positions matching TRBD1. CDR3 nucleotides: TGTGCCAGCAGTTCGCCGGGACAGGCCTACGAGCAGTACTTC. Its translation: CASSSPGQAYEQYF.